The clone carrying this T cell receptor beta chain was detected many times. The data derive from a study of T cells in Graves' hyperthyroidism and ophthalmopathy. Per germline, CDR1 ENHRY and CDR2 SYGVKD. CDR3 size: 14 residues. V dropped 0 bases and J dropped 4 bases, with 4 bases sitting between them. Amplified regions were TCR beta CDR3 sequences from RNA transcripts. First-round RT-PCR with HTBI primers amplified the TCR CDR3 region. TCRdb recomputed calls from the multiplex PCR reads with MiXCR, one row per CDR3 protein. The sample shows roughly 800,000 distinct CDR3 sequences, roughly 40% of them seen only once.

The gene calls are TRBV10-3 and TRBJ2-6; D is unresolved. The clonotype originates from a man younger than 30 with Graves' hyperthyroidism. Specimen: blood. CDR3 coding DNA: TGTGCCATCAGTGAGTCTGTAGGGGCCAACGTCCTGACTTTC. Protein sequence: CAISESVGANVLTF.